Only one count was recorded for the clone carrying this TCR beta chain. A second PCR, run for about 6 to 12 cycles, used a sample-barcoded 5' primer plus a J-beta primer mix. From the 5' RACE reads, TCRdb called clonotypes with MiXCR, one entry per CDR3 protein. The table records around 1,500,000 distinct CDR3 sequences, approximately 40% of them present only once. Trimming removed 3 bases at V and 0 bases at J, with 9 bases between. The length of the CDR3 is 13 residues. Germline V gene lookup returns CDR1 DFQATT and CDR2 SNEGSKA (reference sequence). The sample originates from a study of blood T cells in healthy people across ages.

This TCR came from a woman between 18 and 29 years old in good health. The rearrangement uses TRBV20-1 and TRBJ2-7; D is undetermined. The sequencing sample was made of blood. The CDR3 DNA reads as TGCAGTGCTAGGCCGGACGACTCCTACGAGCAGTACTTC. Translation gives CSARPDDSYEQYF.